Sequencing of this T cell receptor beta chain was carried out in a study of shared clonotypes between healthy human individuals. Study in general: Every donor yielded three CD4 naive, three CD4 memory, two CD8 naive and one CD8 memory plate.

Study observations and caveats: Relative to clonotypes present in all four donors, those not shared had lower generation probabilities. Large sequencing depth failed to make sorted-subset sequencing complete, rarefaction showed. Naive subsets generally exceeded memory subsets in estimated richness.

The CDR3 totals 14 residues. Trimming took 1 base from V and 1 from J, leaving 6 bases between them. CDR1 is SGHAT and CDR2 is FQNNGV in the germline V gene. This clone was counted many times. Its antigen is still unknown. The same CDR3 is also encoded by other DNA sequences in this sample. Using immunoSEQ multiplex PCR, the repertoire was profiled, and TCRdb retains in-frame clones only, with some absent. This sample carries 600,000 to 750,000 clones, 72% of them seen once, and the ten largest clones take more than 1.5%. Material: memory CD4+ T cells sorted from blood. Subset here: CD45RA-negative fraction. This sequence joins TRBV11-2 and TRBJ2-3; D is ambiguous. This receptor was obtained from a woman aged 25 to 39 in good health. This CDR3 reads CASSLGGGTDTQYF. In DNA form, the CDR3 reads TGTGCCAGCAGCTTAGGTGGTGGCACAGATACGCAGTATTTT.